This is a list of T cell receptor beta chains from one sample in a study of cytomegalovirus exposure and HLA in healthy donors. TCRdb keeps only in-frame clones here, not all; method: immunoSEQ multiplex PCR. The sample has fewer than 200,000 clones; 80% are singletons. Sequencing was carried out using PBMCs. The source of these receptors is a woman between 50 and 59 years old in good health and CMV-seropositive. Each CDR3 is given with its conserved first and last residue. The order of the fields is J gene, D gene, V gene, clone size, CDR3 protein, CDR3 DNA. A D gene is named only where the DNA matches it firmly. Clone size appears in some rows only: once, few, many, or a class for an expanded clone.

J: TRBJ1-1; D: TRBD1; V: TRBV10-3; size: once; CDR3: CAISDRLSGTGGNFRMGTEAFF; DNA: TGTGCCATCAGTGATAGATTGTCTGGGACAGGGGGTAACTTTCGGATGGGGACTGAAGCTTTCTTT
J: TRBJ2-7; D: NA; V: TRBV11-3; size: NA; CDR3: CASSLMGSSEQYF; DNA: TGTGCCAGCAGCTTAATGGGCTCGTCCGAGCAGTATTTC
J: TRBJ2-1; D: NA; V: TRBV5-1; size: NA; CDR3: CASSAYSNEQFF; DNA: TGCGCCAGCAGCGCTTACAGCAATGAGCAGTTCTTC
J: TRBJ1-2; D: NA; V: TRBV5-1; size: few; CDR3: CASSSPREAPNYGYTF; DNA: TGCGCCAGCAGCTCGCCTAGGGAGGCGCCCAACTATGGCTACACCTTC
J: TRBJ1-1; D: NA; V: TRBV7-9; size: NA; CDR3: CASSQDAGDAEAFF; DNA: TGTGCCAGCAGCCAAGATGCGGGGGACGCTGAAGCTTTCTTT
J: TRBJ1-1; D: TRBD1; V: TRBV19; size: NA; CDR3: CASARSGQGISFF; DNA: TGTGCCAGCGCCCGTTCTGGACAGGGGATATCTTTCTTT
J: TRBJ1-2; D: TRBD1; V: TRBV12-5; size: NA; CDR3: CASGLSGDRARYGYTF; DNA: TGTGCTAGTGGTTTGTCTGGGGACAGAGCCCGCTATGGCTACACCTTC
J: TRBJ1-6; D: NA; V: TRBV5-1; size: NA; CDR3: CASSPVGVGNSPLHF; DNA: TGCGCCAGCAGTCCCGTAGGGGTAGGGAATTCACCCCTCCACTTT
J: TRBJ2-7; D: NA; V: TRBV6-1; size: NA; CDR3: CASSEDLHRQYF; DNA: TGTGCCAGCAGCGAAGACCTCCACAGGCAGTACTTC
J: TRBJ2-1; D: TRBD2; V: TRBV4-2; size: NA; CDR3: CASSQKLAGGNEQFF; DNA: TGTGCCAGCAGCCAAAAACTAGCGGGGGGGAATGAGCAGTTCTTC
J: TRBJ1-4; D: NA; V: TRBV5-5; size: NA; CDR3: CASSPSGLNEKLFF; DNA: TGTGCCAGCAGCCCCAGCGGCCTTAATGAAAAACTGTTTTTT
J: TRBJ1-5; D: NA; V: TRBV5-8; size: NA; CDR3: CASSFRGRGNQPQHF; DNA: TGTGCCAGCAGCTTCCGGGGTAGAGGCAATCAGCCCCAGCATTTT
J: TRBJ2-7; D: NA; V: TRBV27; size: NA; CDR3: CASPLTYF; DNA: TGTGCCAGCCCCCTAACGTACTTC
J: TRBJ2-7; D: TRBD1; V: TRBV7-2; size: few; CDR3: CASSSRQGAYEQYF; DNA: TGTGCCAGCAGCTCTAGACAGGGGGCCTACGAGCAGTACTTC
J: TRBJ1-1; D: TRBD1; V: TRBV5-6; size: NA; CDR3: CASSGRDRAKAFF; DNA: TGTGCCAGCAGCGGGCGGGACAGGGCTAAAGCTTTCTTT
J: TRBJ2-2; D: TRBD1; V: TRBV2; size: NA; CDR3: CASSSTGTNTGELFF; DNA: TGTGCCAGCAGTTCGACAGGGACCAACACCGGGGAGCTGTTTTTT
J: TRBJ1-6; D: NA; V: TRBV10-2; size: NA; CDR3: CASSSRANSPLHF; DNA: TGCGCCAGCAGTTCCAGGGCTAATTCACCCCTCCACTTT
J: TRBJ2-2; D: NA; V: TRBV6-1; size: NA; CDR3: CASSRDSNTGELFF; DNA: TGTGCCAGCTCTAGGGACTCGAACACCGGGGAGCTGTTTTTT
J: TRBJ2-7; D: NA; V: TRBV7-2; size: NA; CDR3: CASSLGLSYEQYF; DNA: TGTGCCAGCAGCCTCGGACTGAGCTACGAGCAGTACTTC
J: TRBJ2-2; D: TRBD1; V: TRBV29-1; size: once; CDR3: CSVEGQGFGTGELFF; DNA: TGCAGCGTTGAGGGACAGGGATTTGGCACCGGGGAGCTGTTTTTT
J: TRBJ2-3; D: TRBD2; V: TRBV11-3; size: NA; CDR3: CASSRGTSGSTDTQYF; DNA: TGTGCCAGCAGCCGGGGGACTAGCGGAAGCACAGATACGCAGTATTTT
J: TRBJ1-5; D: TRBD1; V: TRBV28; size: NA; CDR3: CASSSPSSTGLRPQHF; DNA: TGTGCCAGCAGTTCCCCATCTTCGACAGGGCTTCGGCCCCAGCATTTT
J: TRBJ2-2; D: NA; V: TRBV4-3; size: NA; CDR3: CASSQDPVTANTGELFF; DNA: TGCGCCAGCAGCCAAGATCCCGTTACTGCGAACACCGGGGAGCTGTTTTTT
J: TRBJ1-5; D: NA; V: TRBV7-9; size: NA; CDR3: CASSFQGNQPQHF; DNA: TGTGCCAGCAGCTTCCAGGGCAATCAGCCCCAGCATTTT
J: TRBJ1-6; D: TRBD1; V: TRBV5-1; size: NA; CDR3: CASKERQGYNSPLHF; DNA: TGCGCCAGCAAAGAGAGACAGGGATATAATTCACCCCTCCACTTT
J: TRBJ1-1; D: NA; V: TRBV4-3; size: NA; CDR3: CASSQDGGGRNTEAFF; DNA: TGCGCCAGCAGCCAAGATGGGGGGGGACGGAACACTGAAGCTTTCTTT
J: TRBJ2-5; D: NA; V: TRBV30; size: NA; CDR3: CAWSGQTQETQYF; DNA: TGTGCCTGGAGTGGACAGACCCAAGAGACCCAGTACTTC
J: TRBJ2-5; D: NA; V: TRBV5-4; size: few; CDR3: CASSWEASEYQETQYF; DNA: TGTGCCAGCAGCTGGGAGGCTAGCGAGTACCAAGAGACCCAGTACTTC
J: TRBJ2-5; D: NA; V: TRBV5-1; size: few; CDR3: CASSGWALLQETQYF; DNA: TGCGCCAGCAGCGGCTGGGCCTTATTACAAGAGACCCAGTACTTC
J: TRBJ1-1; D: NA; V: TRBV7-6; size: few; CDR3: CASSPTGGMRTEAFF; DNA: TGTGCCAGCAGCCCGACAGGAGGAATGAGGACTGAAGCTTTCTTT
J: TRBJ1-4; D: TRBD1; V: TRBV7-9; size: NA; CDR3: CASSFGVAGGHEKLFF; DNA: TGTGCCAGCAGCTTTGGGGTCGCAGGGGGCCATGAAAAACTGTTTTTT
J: TRBJ1-3; D: TRBD1; V: TRBV7-2; size: few; CDR3: CASSLGTGNTIYF; DNA: TGTGCCAGCAGCTTAGGGACAGGGAACACCATATATTTT
J: TRBJ1-2; D: NA; V: TRBV7-5; size: NA; CDR3: CARSFSPDGYTF; DNA: TGTGCCAGAAGCTTTTCCCCAGATGGCTACACCTTC
J: TRBJ1-2; D: NA; V: TRBV6-4; size: few; CDR3: CASRKSGGGGYTF; DNA: TGTGCCAGCAGAAAAAGTGGGGGAGGAGGCTACACCTTC
J: TRBJ2-7; D: TRBD2; V: TRBV10-3; size: NA; CDR3: CAISESRGGSSYEQYF; DNA: TGTGCCATCAGTGAGTCGCGGGGGGGGAGCTCCTACGAGCAGTACTTC
J: TRBJ2-6; D: NA; V: TRBV2; size: NA; CDR3: CASSVPLGANVLTF; DNA: TGTGCCAGCAGTGTCCCCCTTGGGGCCAACGTCCTGACTTTC
J: TRBJ2-3; D: NA; V: TRBV4-3; size: NA; CDR3: CASSPEGRRDTQYF; DNA: TGCGCCAGCAGCCCAGAGGGCAGGAGGGATACGCAGTATTTT
J: TRBJ1-2; D: NA; V: TRBV29-1; size: NA; CDR3: CSVDLLFRDGNYGYTF; DNA: TGCAGCGTTGACTTATTGTTCAGGGATGGTAACTATGGCTACACCTTC
J: TRBJ1-2; D: NA; V: TRBV4-3; size: NA; CDR3: CASSPDSRGNGYTF; DNA: TGCGCCAGCAGCCCCGACTCCCGCGGAAATGGCTACACCTTC
J: TRBJ2-2; D: NA; V: TRBV6-1; size: NA; CDR3: CASSSLDPEAGELFF; DNA: TGTGCCAGCAGTTCCTTAGACCCAGAGGCCGGGGAGCTGTTTTTT
J: TRBJ2-5; D: TRBD2; V: TRBV7-2; size: few; CDR3: CASSLARGAWETQYF; DNA: TGTGCCAGCAGCTTAGCGCGGGGGGCATGGGAGACCCAGTACTTC
J: TRBJ2-2; D: NA; V: TRBV7-6; size: NA; CDR3: CASSLVRGGELFF; DNA: TGTGCCAGCAGCTTAGTTCGGGGCGGGGAGCTGTTTTTT
J: TRBJ1-4; D: NA; V: TRBV5-1; size: NA; CDR3: CASSPDSNEKLFF; DNA: TGCGCCAGCAGCCCGGACAGCAATGAAAAACTGTTTTTT
J: TRBJ2-1; D: NA; V: TRBV7-2; size: NA; CDR3: CASSQAGSYNEQFF; DNA: TGTGCCAGCAGCCAGGCCGGTTCCTACAATGAGCAGTTCTTC
J: TRBJ1-6; D: NA; V: TRBV7-8; size: few; CDR3: CASSHTDSPLHF; DNA: TGTGCCAGCAGCCATACGGATTCACCCCTCCACTTT
J: TRBJ1-2; D: NA; V: TRBV6-6; size: NA; CDR3: CASGPRRNYGYTF; DNA: TGTGCCAGCGGCCCCCGGCGGAACTATGGCTACACCTTC
J: TRBJ1-1; D: NA; V: TRBV4-2; size: few; CDR3: CASSRRPGGSENTEAFF; DNA: TGTGCCAGCAGCCGTCGTCCGGGGGGCTCGGAGAACACTGAAGCTTTCTTT
J: TRBJ2-7; D: NA; V: TRBV2; size: few; CDR3: CAFRGLAYEQYF; DNA: TGTGCCTTCCGGGGGTTAGCCTACGAGCAGTACTTC
J: TRBJ2-7; D: NA; V: TRBV6-1; size: NA; CDR3: CASSDAAASEYEQYF; DNA: TGTGCCAGCAGTGATGCCGCAGCGTCTGAATACGAGCAGTACTTC
J: TRBJ2-5; D: NA; V: TRBV5-4; size: NA; CDR3: CASSADFLETQYF; DNA: TGTGCCAGCAGCGCGGATTTCTTAGAGACCCAGTACTTC
J: TRBJ1-1; D: NA; V: TRBV5-1; size: NA; CDR3: CASSTEVTGNTEAFF; DNA: TGCGCCAGCAGCACGGAGGTCACTGGGAACACTGAAGCTTTCTTT